This paragraph reports one T cell receptor (beta chain). Its target is not known. Other DNA sequences in the same sample also yield this CDR3. The sample originates from a study of radiotherapy plus CTLA-4 blockade in lung cancer. Across the study: Objective responses arose in roughly 18% of patients, and approximately 28% experienced disease control. General observations from the study: Radiotherapy plus ipilimumab was followed by expansion in blood of tumor-derived TCR clones. Together with interferon-beta, which increased in serum after radiation, early dynamic changes in blood T cell clones were reportedly the best predictors of response.

The data were produced by immunoSEQ multiplex PCR, yet TCRdb's version contains in-frame clones alone and is incomplete. Counted here are about 100,000 clones, about 80% occurring once; the ten biggest clones make up more than 0.75%. The study treated chemo-refractory metastatic non-small-cell lung cancer patients with focal radiation plus ipilimumab CTLA-4 blockade. This sequence was found in a human donor with non-small cell lung cancer who had stable disease on radiotherapy plus ipilimumab. Sequenced material: peripheral blood, taken from a patient treated with radiotherapy plus ipilimumab.

The DNA of the CDR3 is TGTGCCAGCTCATCCGACTCCTACGAGCAGTACTTC. This encodes CASSSDSYEQYF. This chain links TRBV18 with TRBJ2-7; unclear D gene. The CDR3 runs to 12 residues. The germline V gene encodes CDR1 KGHSH and CDR2 LQKENI. Trimming removed 5 bases from V and 0 bases from J, with 5 bases in between.